The next 16 T cell receptor beta chains were all read from a single sample in a study of identical twins. TCRdb fed the 5' RACE reads into MiXCR, producing one record per CDR3 protein. This table holds 500,000 or so distinct CDR3 sequences, approximately 14% found once. This sample also belongs to another study, concerning yellow fever vaccine responses in identical twins.

The sequenced material came from CD4+ T cells sorted from blood. All receptors come from a young woman in good health.

This clonotype was observed many times. J is TRBJ1-2 and V is TRBV6-1, with 8 positions matching TRBD1. J lost 3 bases, V lost 5 bases, and 5 bases had no gene match. The CDR3 has 14 residues. Per the germline V gene, CDR1 is MNHNS and CDR2 is SASEGT. The CDR3, as DNA: TGTGCCAGCAGTCGAACGACAGGGGACTATGGCTACACCTTC. This sequence encodes CASSRTTGDYGYTF.

This chain joins TRBV20-1 and TRBJ2-2, with 12 nucleotides matching TRBD1. This CDR3 spans 18 amino acids. Trimming removed 1 base from V and 1 base from J; junction bases left unmatched: 7. Per the germline V gene, CDR1 is DFQATT and CDR2 is SNEGSKA (reference sequence). CDR3 region: CSARAGTGGLLNTGELFF. As DNA, the CDR3 is TGCAGTGCTAGAGCCGGGACAGGGGGCTTACTGAACACCGGGGAGCTGTTTTTT.

The V call is TRBV7-2, the J call TRBJ2-3, with 7 bases fitting TRBD2. The ends lost 0 bases at V and 6 bases at J; junction bases unmatched: 9. Germline V gene lookup returns CDR1 SGHTA and CDR2 FQGNSA. The CDR3 is 16 amino acids. CDR3 region: CASSLAGGGIMDTQYF. The CDR3 nucleotides are TGTGCCAGCAGCTTAGCTGGGGGGGGGATCATGGATACGCAGTATTTT. Full variable domain (missing parts from reference TRBV7-2 and TRBJ2-3): GAGVSQSPSNKVTEKGKDVELRCDPISGHTALYWYRQSLGQGLEFLIYFQGNSAPDKSGLPSDRFSAERTGGSVSTLTIQRTQQEDSAVYLCASSLAGGGIMDTQYFGPGTRLTVL.

The chain carries TRBV20-1 and TRBJ2-4; TRBD2 matches 9 bases. The CDR3 length is 14 residues. J was trimmed by 0 bases and V by 5 bases; bases with no gene match: 2. The germline CDR1 and CDR2 sequences are DFQATT and SNEGSKA (reference sequence). The CDR3 DNA is TGCAGTGCTCTGACTAGCGGAGCCAAAAACATTCAGTACTTC. Amino acid sequence: CSALTSGAKNIQYF.

This clonotype was recorded many times. The V gene is TRBV20-1, the J gene TRBJ2-7; tentative D call: TRBD2 (5 bases). The germline V gene has CDR1 DFQATT and CDR2 SNEGSKA (reference sequence). V was clipped by 5 bases and J by 6 bases, with 17 bases between them. The CDR3 runs 13 residues. CDR3 protein: CSAGREIAREQYF. CDR3 DNA: TGCAGTGCTGGAAGAGAGATAGCGCGCGAGCAGTACTTC.

The chain recombines TRBV7-3 with TRBJ2-1; D might be TRBD2 (6 bases). The ends were cut back, 3 bases at V and 9 bases at J, with 9 bases in the middle. Germline assignment: CDR1 SGHTA and CDR2 FQGTGA. CDR3 length: 12 amino acids. CDR3 sequence: CASSFAGSEQFF. Here the CDR3 DNA reads TGTGCCAGCAGCTTCGCGGGGAGTGAGCAGTTCTTC.

This clonotype was seen more than once but under ten times. The chain is built from TRBV6-1 and TRBJ1-2; 9 positions agree with TRBD1. This CDR3 has 15 residues. CDR1 is MNHNS and CDR2 is SASEGT in the germline V gene. V lost 6 bases, J lost 3 bases, and 8 bases stayed unmatched. CDR3 DNA sequence: TGTGCCAGCAGACAGCCGGGACAGGGACACTATGGCTACACCTTC. This gives the protein CASRQPGQGHYGYTF.

The J gene is TRBJ2-3, the V gene TRBV29-1, with TRBD2 as a possible D gene (6 bases). This CDR3 spans 13 amino acids. Between the trimmed V and J ends, which lost 2 bases and 10 bases, there was a span of 16 bases. Germline V gives CDR1 SQVTM, CDR2 ANQGSEA. The CDR3 DNA follows: TGCAGCGTTGAACCCCCTGGACTATGGGCGCAGTATTTT. This sequence encodes CSVEPPGLWAQYF.

The genes are TRBV5-1 and TRBJ1-1; tentatively, D is TRBD1 (6 bases). Trimming took off 0 bases at V and 1 base at J, with 13 bases between the two ends. The CDR3 contains 16 residues. Germline CDR1 is SGHRS and CDR2 is YFSETQ. The CDR3 loop is CASSLAVRGTNTEAFF. For the CDR3, the DNA is TGCGCCAGCAGCTTGGCCGTCAGGGGTACGAACACTGAAGCTTTCTTT.

This chain uses TRBV6-6 with TRBJ2-1; either TRBD1 or TRBD2 may fit D (6 bases each). Germline V gives CDR1 MNHNY, CDR2 SVGAGI (reference sequence). V was trimmed by 6 bases and J by 7 bases, leaving 13 bases between them. The CDR3 is made up of 13 amino acids. The CDR3 DNA sequence: TGTGCCAGCAGCTCAAGGGGGGATAATGAGCAGTTCTTC. It translates to CASSSRGDNEQFF.

There are a few counts of this clonotype. The chain is built from TRBV24-1 and TRBJ2-3; tentative D call: TRBD2 (6 bases). Trimming took off 5 bases at V and 6 bases at J, with 17 bases between the two ends. The germline V gene encodes CDR1 KGHDR and CDR2 SFDVKD. This CDR3 comprises 15 residues. Here the CDR3 reads CATSAGTFNRDTQYF. As DNA, the CDR3 is TGTGCCACCAGTGCGGGGACTTTTAATCGGGATACGCAGTATTTT.

This clonotype has a handful of counts. The chain couples TRBV6-1 to TRBJ1-1; D perhaps matches TRBD1 (5 bases). This CDR3 comprises 15 residues. The germline V gene has CDR1 MNHNS and CDR2 SASEGT. V lost 5 bases and J lost 6, with 19 bases in between. CDR3 in amino acids: CASSHKWTSRAEAFF. The CDR3 DNA reads TGTGCCAGCAGTCATAAGTGGACATCTCGGGCTGAAGCTTTCTTT.

V gene TRBV15 combines with J gene TRBJ2-5, with 12 bases that match TRBD2. Trimming cost V 3 bases and J 6 bases; bases outside gene matches: 8. CDR1 is LNHNV and CDR2 is YYDKDF in the germline V gene (reference sequence). The CDR3 extends over 16 amino acids. Written as DNA, the CDR3 is TGTGCCACCAGCAGCCAGGCGACTAGCGGGAGAAAGACCCAGTACTTC. It specifies CATSSQATSGRKTQYF.

This clonotype showed up many times. CDR3: CASSPRAGGTGELFF. The DNA of the CDR3 is TGCGCCAGCAGCCCCCGGGCAGGGGGCACCGGGGAGCTGTTTTTT. The rearrangement uses TRBV5-1 and TRBJ2-2, with 7 bases lining up with TRBD1. The germline V gene encodes CDR1 SGHRS and CDR2 YFSETQ. V was pared by 4 bases and J by 4 bases, with 7 bases of the junction left unmatched. The CDR3 spans 15 residues.

V and J are TRBV23-1 and TRBJ2-4; TRBD1 matches 7 bases. TRBV23-1 is labeled an ORF, and its function is uncertain. Trimming cost V 8 bases and J 4 bases; bases outside gene matches: 11. The CDR3 consists of 15 residues. The CDR3 bases are TGCGCCAGCGCGAAACCCGGGACAGTGAAAAACATTCAGTACTTC. As protein: CASAKPGTVKNIQYF.

This clonotype appeared a few times. The J gene is TRBJ2-7, the V gene TRBV6-1; the D call may be TRBD1 or TRBD2 (5 bases each). The CDR3 is 14 amino acids. Germline CDR1 is MNHNS and CDR2 is SASEGT. The V end lost 6 bases, the J end lost 2 bases, and 14 bases lay between the germline ends. The CDR3 DNA reads as TGTGCCAGCAGGATACAGGACGGGACCTACGAGCAGTACTTC. Its protein product is CASRIQDGTYEQYF.